This TCR beta chain was recovered during a study of blood T cells in healthy people across ages. Study-wide context: Template-switching capture recovered about one barcoded beta molecule per two T cells.

The study, taken as a whole, reports: More naive CD4+ cells and higher diversity were found in long-lived than in aged donors. Measured against age, TCR beta diversity per million T cells decreased in a roughly linear manner. Not knowing donor CMV status may have confounded expanded clonotype changes.

There are 14 residues in the CDR3. The V end was cut by 2 bases, the J end by 4 bases, with 10 bases between. Germline V gene data show CDR1 as MDHEN and CDR2 as SYDVKM. A J-beta primer mix and a sample-barcoded 5' primer were used in a second PCR of about 6 to 12 cycles. MiXCR was run by TCRdb on the 5' RACE reads, yielding one entry per CDR3 protein. Altogether 1.5 million to 2 million distinct CDR3 sequences are present, under 30% being singletons, with the ten largest covering roughly 8%. This clonotype was seen more than once but under ten times. The antigen remains unidentified. The receptor's source is a woman aged 25 to 39 in good health. Sequenced sample: blood. The chain links TRBV28 to TRBJ2-3, with D possibly being TRBD1 (6 bases). Written as DNA, the CDR3 is TGTGCCAGCAGTTTAGGGGGCAACCCAGATACGCAGTATTTT. Translation: CASSLGGNPDTQYF.